The rows below give T cell receptor beta chains drawn from one sample of a study of glioma-infiltrating T cells. TCRdb re-analysed the multiplex PCR reads in MiXCR, keeping a single row per CDR3 protein. Here the sample spans 84,000 or so distinct CDR3 sequences, about 23% being singletons. The specimen sequenced was glioma tissue, nonneoplastic brain tissue, or PBMCs (not recorded which). The receptors come from a human donor with low-grade glioma or glioblastoma, undergoing nonglioma brain surgery, or in good health (not recorded which). The CDR3 runs from the conserved cysteine through the conserved F or W. The order of the fields is CDR3 protein, CDR3 DNA, V gene, D gene, J gene, clone size. The D gene is left open where the match is weak. Only part of the rows carry a size: once, few, many, or a class if the clone is expanded.

cdr3_aa: CASSPDRGNNQPQHF
cdr3_nt: TGTGCCAGCTCACCGGACAGGGGGAACAATCAGCCCCAGCATTTT
v_call: TRBV18
d_call: TRBD1
j_call: TRBJ1-5
clone_size: many

cdr3_aa: CASMARPFSGNTIYF
cdr3_nt: TGTGCCAGCATGGCAAGGCCATTCTCTGGAAACACCATATATTTT
v_call: TRBV6-1
d_call: NA
j_call: TRBJ1-3
clone_size: many

cdr3_aa: CATTGDAEAFF
cdr3_nt: TGTGCCACCACAGGGGACGCTGAAGCTTTCTTT
v_call: TRBV2
d_call: TRBD1
j_call: TRBJ1-1
clone_size: many

cdr3_aa: CSVAEELAGLGVNEQFF
cdr3_nt: TGCAGCGTTGCTGAGGAATTAGCAGGGTTGGGAGTCAATGAGCAGTTCTTC
v_call: TRBV29-1
d_call: NA
j_call: TRBJ2-1
clone_size: NA

cdr3_aa: CASSLTSGGSNNEQFF
cdr3_nt: TGTGCTAGCAGCTTGACTAGCGGGGGTTCTAACAATGAGCAGTTCTTC
v_call: TRBV5-5
d_call: TRBD2
j_call: TRBJ2-1
clone_size: few

cdr3_aa: CASSTTGFGEAFF
cdr3_nt: TGTGCCAGCAGCACAACAGGGTTCGGTGAAGCTTTCTTT
v_call: TRBV7-6
d_call: NA
j_call: TRBJ1-1
clone_size: many

cdr3_aa: CASGKGGTSYNEQFF
cdr3_nt: TGCGCCAGCGGTAAGGGAGGGACCTCCTACAATGAGCAGTTCTTC
v_call: TRBV10-2
d_call: TRBD2
j_call: TRBJ2-1
clone_size: few

cdr3_aa: CASRATTSSYNSPLHF
cdr3_nt: TGTGCCAGCAGGGCCACAACGAGCTCCTATAATTCACCCCTCCACTTT
v_call: TRBV6-1
d_call: NA
j_call: TRBJ1-6
clone_size: many

cdr3_aa: CSATSGIGNTIYF
cdr3_nt: TGCAGTGCTACCTCAGGGATTGGAAACACCATATATTTT
v_call: TRBV20-1
d_call: NA
j_call: TRBJ1-3
clone_size: many

cdr3_aa: CASSPSLSRELFF
cdr3_nt: TGTGCCAGCTCACCATCCCTTTCGAGGGAGCTGTTTTTT
v_call: TRBV18
d_call: NA
j_call: TRBJ2-2
clone_size: many

cdr3_aa: CASSPYTGELFF
cdr3_nt: TGTGCCAGCAGCCCTTACACCGGGGAGCTGTTTTTT
v_call: TRBV7-2
d_call: NA
j_call: TRBJ2-2
clone_size: many

cdr3_aa: CATRTSGRLSGEQYF
cdr3_nt: TGTGCCACCCGGACTAGCGGGAGATTGAGTGGCGAGCAGTACTTC
v_call: TRBV19
d_call: TRBD2
j_call: TRBJ2-7
clone_size: many

cdr3_aa: CSVTARGPNGYTF
cdr3_nt: TGCAGCGTAACGGCCAGGGGTCCAAATGGCTACACCTTC
v_call: TRBV29-1
d_call: NA
j_call: TRBJ1-2
clone_size: NA

cdr3_aa: CAISSRDSNQPQHF
cdr3_nt: TGTGCCATCAGCTCCCGGGATAGCAATCAGCCCCAGCATTTT
v_call: TRBV10-3
d_call: NA
j_call: TRBJ1-5
clone_size: many

cdr3_aa: CSALGGTVINSYEQYF
cdr3_nt: TGCAGTGCTCTTGGAGGAACCGTTATTAACTCCTACGAGCAGTACTTC
v_call: TRBV20-1
d_call: NA
j_call: TRBJ2-7
clone_size: NA

cdr3_aa: CASSRDSTAQPQHF
cdr3_nt: TGTGCCAGCAGTCGGGACAGTACGGCTCAGCCCCAGCATTTT
v_call: TRBV12-3/TRBV12-4
d_call: TRBD1
j_call: TRBJ1-5
clone_size: many

cdr3_aa: CASTQGYMNTEAFF
cdr3_nt: TGTGCCAGCACTCAAGGGTACATGAACACTGAAGCTTTCTTT
v_call: TRBV7-3
d_call: NA
j_call: TRBJ1-1
clone_size: NA

cdr3_aa: CASSFQGPEQYF
cdr3_nt: TGCGCCAGCAGCTTCCAGGGACCCGAGCAGTACTTC
v_call: TRBV6-1
d_call: NA
j_call: TRBJ2-7
clone_size: NA

cdr3_aa: CATLAGALEQYF
cdr3_nt: TGTGCCACCCTAGCGGGAGCACTCGAGCAGTACTTC
v_call: TRBV6-1
d_call: TRBD2
j_call: TRBJ2-7
clone_size: many

cdr3_aa: CASSLGTGTNSPLHF
cdr3_nt: TGTGCCAGCAGCCTAGGGACAGGGACGAATTCACCCCTCCACTTT
v_call: TRBV7-2
d_call: TRBD1
j_call: TRBJ1-6
clone_size: many

cdr3_aa: CSATRGALDTEAFF
cdr3_nt: TGCAGTGCCACACGGGGGGCTCTGGACACTGAAGCTTTCTTT
v_call: TRBV20-1
d_call: NA
j_call: TRBJ1-1
clone_size: many

cdr3_aa: CASSQEIRNSPLHF
cdr3_nt: TGTGCCAGCAGCCAAGAAATCAGGAATTCACCCCTCCACTTT
v_call: TRBV3-1
d_call: NA
j_call: TRBJ1-6
clone_size: few

cdr3_aa: CASKPTGVGTQYF
cdr3_nt: TGTGCCAGTAAACCCACAGGGGTGGGGACCCAGTACTTC
v_call: TRBV19
d_call: TRBD1
j_call: TRBJ2-5
clone_size: NA

cdr3_aa: CASSLVGRGQQETQYF
cdr3_nt: TGTGCCAGCAGCTTAGTGGGGAGAGGGCAACAAGAGACCCAGTACTTC
v_call: TRBV7-9
d_call: NA
j_call: TRBJ2-5
clone_size: NA

cdr3_aa: CASSTDVGNEQFF
cdr3_nt: TGCGCCAGCAGCACAGACGTTGGCAATGAGCAGTTCTTC
v_call: TRBV5-1
d_call: NA
j_call: TRBJ2-1
clone_size: few

cdr3_aa: CASSLWGYTDTQYF
cdr3_nt: TGTGCCAGCAGCTTATGGGGTTACACAGATACGCAGTATTTT
v_call: TRBV7-2
d_call: NA
j_call: TRBJ2-3
clone_size: NA

cdr3_aa: CSARTLSVEQFF
cdr3_nt: TGCAGTGCTAGAACATTATCGGTTGAGCAGTTCTTC
v_call: TRBV20-1
d_call: NA
j_call: TRBJ2-1
clone_size: many

cdr3_aa: CASSPDRVGTYEQYF
cdr3_nt: TGTGCCAGCAGTCCGGACAGGGTTGGGACCTACGAGCAGTACTTC
v_call: TRBV12-3/TRBV12-4
d_call: TRBD1
j_call: TRBJ2-7
clone_size: few

cdr3_aa: CASRTGTAATAPLHF
cdr3_nt: TGTGCCAGCAGAACAGGGACAGCGGCGACGGCACCCCTCCACTTT
v_call: TRBV2
d_call: TRBD1
j_call: TRBJ1-6
clone_size: NA

cdr3_aa: CAGSLMTVPANYGYTF
cdr3_nt: TGTGCCGGCAGCTTGATGACAGTCCCCGCGAACTATGGCTACACCTTC
v_call: TRBV5-6
d_call: NA
j_call: TRBJ1-2
clone_size: NA

cdr3_aa: CASSTRGTGGRADTQYF
cdr3_nt: TGTGCCAGCAGTACACGAGGGACAGGGGGAAGGGCAGATACGCAGTATTTT
v_call: TRBV6-1
d_call: TRBD1
j_call: TRBJ2-3
clone_size: many

cdr3_aa: CASRAATNYGYTF
cdr3_nt: TGTGCCAGCAGGGCAGCGACTAACTATGGCTACACCTTC
v_call: TRBV6-1
d_call: NA
j_call: TRBJ1-2
clone_size: many

cdr3_aa: CASSLGQGGRNQQFF
cdr3_nt: TGTGCCAGTAGTTTGGGACAGGGGGGGAGAAATCAGCAGTTCTTC
v_call: TRBV19
d_call: TRBD1
j_call: TRBJ2-1
clone_size: few

cdr3_aa: CASSYSQGAGELFF
cdr3_nt: TGTGCCAGCAGTTACTCACAGGGCGCCGGGGAGCTGTTTTTT
v_call: TRBV6-6
d_call: NA
j_call: TRBJ2-2
clone_size: many

cdr3_aa: CASSAAGTQYF
cdr3_nt: TGTGCCAGTAGTGCAGCCGGGACCCAGTACTTC
v_call: TRBV19
d_call: NA
j_call: TRBJ2-5
clone_size: few

cdr3_aa: CASSEVRETQYF
cdr3_nt: TGTGCCAGCAGTGAAGTTAGAGAGACCCAGTACTTC
v_call: TRBV6-1
d_call: NA
j_call: TRBJ2-5
clone_size: many

cdr3_aa: CASSFQVSGNTIYF
cdr3_nt: TGTGCCAGCAGCTTCCAGGTCTCTGGAAACACCATATATTTT
v_call: TRBV7-9
d_call: NA
j_call: TRBJ1-3
clone_size: many

cdr3_aa: CASSLELGEVYNSPLHF
cdr3_nt: TGTGCCAGCAGCTTGGAATTAGGGGAGGTCTATAATTCACCCCTCCACTTT
v_call: TRBV5-4
d_call: NA
j_call: TRBJ1-6
clone_size: NA

cdr3_aa: CASSFGMSLAVNEQFF
cdr3_nt: TGTGCCAGCAGCTTCGGTATGTCCTTGGCCGTCAATGAGCAGTTCTTC
v_call: TRBV11-2
d_call: NA
j_call: TRBJ2-1
clone_size: many

cdr3_aa: CATSPGTASTDTQYF
cdr3_nt: TGTGCCACCAGCCCGGGGACAGCAAGCACAGATACGCAGTATTTT
v_call: TRBV24-1
d_call: TRBD1
j_call: TRBJ2-3
clone_size: many

cdr3_aa: CASSYSDGSSYEKYF
cdr3_nt: TGTGCCAGCAGTTACTCCGACGGGAGCTCCTACGAGAAGTACTTC
v_call: TRBV6-2/TRBV6-3
d_call: NA
j_call: TRBJ2-7
clone_size: NA

cdr3_aa: CASSVQGVDQPQHF
cdr3_nt: TGTGCCAGCAGTGTCCAGGGAGTGGATCAGCCCCAGCATTTT
v_call: TRBV6-1
d_call: NA
j_call: TRBJ1-5
clone_size: many

cdr3_aa: CASSTTTGTTDTQYF
cdr3_nt: TGTGCCAGCAGTACAACGACAGGGACCACAGATACGCAGTATTTT
v_call: TRBV6-1
d_call: TRBD1
j_call: TRBJ2-3
clone_size: NA

cdr3_aa: CASRGTGYQPQHF
cdr3_nt: TGTGCCAGCCGCGGGACAGGGTATCAGCCCCAGCATTTT
v_call: TRBV2
d_call: TRBD1
j_call: TRBJ1-5
clone_size: many

cdr3_aa: CASSVGTGDTEAFF
cdr3_nt: TGTGCCAGCAGCGTAGGGACCGGGGACACTGAAGCTTTCTTT
v_call: TRBV9
d_call: NA
j_call: TRBJ1-1
clone_size: few

cdr3_aa: CASSPAGASTDTQYF
cdr3_nt: TGTGCCAGCTCACCAGCCGGGGCTAGCACAGATACGCAGTATTTT
v_call: TRBV18
d_call: NA
j_call: TRBJ2-3
clone_size: many

cdr3_aa: CASSPRGLAGAYSYEQYF
cdr3_nt: TGTGCCAGCTCACCACGGGGACTAGCGGGGGCCTACTCCTACGAGCAGTACTTC
v_call: TRBV18
d_call: TRBD2
j_call: TRBJ2-7
clone_size: NA

cdr3_aa: CASCRDRGEKLFF
cdr3_nt: TGTGCCAGCTGCCGGGACAGGGGTGAAAAACTGTTTTTT
v_call: TRBV7-2
d_call: TRBD1
j_call: TRBJ1-4
clone_size: many

cdr3_aa: CSAREGGISYEQYF
cdr3_nt: TGCAGTGCTAGGGAGGGAGGGATTTCCTACGAGCAGTACTTC
v_call: TRBV20-1
d_call: TRBD2
j_call: TRBJ2-7
clone_size: many

cdr3_aa: CASRPTLAGGPGDTQYF
cdr3_nt: TGTGCCAGCAGACCAACCCTAGCGGGAGGGCCGGGAGATACGCAGTATTTT
v_call: TRBV6-1
d_call: TRBD2
j_call: TRBJ2-3
clone_size: many

cdr3_aa: CASSLGVAQYF
cdr3_nt: TGTGCCAGCAGTCTCGGGGTTGCCCAGTACTTC
v_call: TRBV12-3/TRBV12-4
d_call: NA
j_call: TRBJ2-5
clone_size: many

cdr3_aa: CASSWGRGINYGYTF
cdr3_nt: TGTGCCAGCAGCTGGGGACGGGGGATAAACTATGGCTACACCTTC
v_call: TRBV7-2
d_call: NA
j_call: TRBJ1-2
clone_size: NA

cdr3_aa: CSARDWRGRGETQYF
cdr3_nt: TGCAGTGCTAGAGATTGGAGGGGACGAGGAGAGACCCAGTACTTC
v_call: TRBV20-1
d_call: NA
j_call: TRBJ2-5
clone_size: many

cdr3_aa: CSSSLAGAGHEQFF
cdr3_nt: TGCAGTTCCTCTTTGGCGGGAGCGGGCCATGAGCAGTTCTTC
v_call: TRBV20-1
d_call: TRBD2
j_call: TRBJ2-1
clone_size: NA

cdr3_aa: CASSYGTTQETQYF
cdr3_nt: TGTGCCAGCAGTTACGGGACTACTCAAGAGACCCAGTACTTC
v_call: TRBV6-6
d_call: TRBD2
j_call: TRBJ2-5
clone_size: many